This T cell receptor (beta chain) was captured by sequencing in a study of neurological immune-mediated disorders. Over 170 million TCR-beta sequences from 15-18 subjects came out of each sequencing run. TCRdb passed the 5' RACE reads through MiXCR, listing each CDR3 protein once. The sample includes about 30,000 distinct CDR3 sequences, approximately 5% of them seen just once. Ten or more counts support this clonotype. CD4+ or CD8+ T cells, about a million per library, were used for sorted libraries. The trim removed 5 bases at V and 4 bases at J, leaving 8 bases unmatched. Germline CDR1 SSHAT, CDR2 FNYEAQ (reference sequence). The CDR3 loop spans 16 amino acids.

Sequenced sample: CD4+ T cells from blood. This clonotype was obtained from a woman between 45 and 65 years old in good health. This chain connects TRBV7-7 to TRBJ2-3, with TRBD2 matching 11 bases. CDR3 sequence (DNA): TGTGCCAGCAGCCGTCTCCTAGCGGGGGGTTCAGATACGCAGTATTTT. Its protein product is CASSRLLAGGSDTQYF.